The 5 T cell receptor beta chains in this list originate from one sample, sequenced in a study of response to subunit inactivated influenza vaccine. TCRdb re-called the RT-PCR reads with MiXCR, one entry per CDR3 protein. The repertoire holds 500,000 to 600,000 distinct CDR3 sequences, with around 15% as singletons. This material consisted of PBMCs from blood, taken approximately 13 days after vaccination. All receptors come from a man aged 50-59 years who received an inactivated influenza vaccine.

The V gene is TRBV7-9, the J gene TRBJ2-7; D gene ambiguous. Germline V gives CDR1 SEHNR, CDR2 FQNEAQ (reference sequence). The CDR3 sequence is 13 residues long. Trimming removed 6 bases at V and 6 bases at J, with 15 bases between. Written as DNA, the CDR3 is TGTGCCAGCAGTTCCGGACCTGGCGGCGAGCAGTACTTC. It translates to CASSSGPGGEQYF. The full variable domain, rest sourced from reference TRBV7-9 and TRBJ2-7, is DTGVSQNPRHKITKRGQNVTFRCDPISEHNRLYWYRQTLGQGPEFLTYFQNEAQLEKSRLLSDRFSAERPKGSFSTLEIQRTEQGDSAMYLCASSSGPGGEQYFGPGTRLTVT.

J is TRBJ1-2 and V is TRBV28; 12 bases fit TRBD1. Germline lookup yields CDR1 MDHEN and CDR2 SYDVKM. CDR3 length equals 18 residues. Trimming took 1 base from V and 4 from J; bases not matched to a gene: 10. CDR3 DNA: TGTGCCAGCAGTTTATTGGGACAGGGGGCGCTGCGCATCTATGGCTACACCTTC. It specifies CASSLLGQGALRIYGYTF.

This clonotype showed up just a few times. The chain recombines TRBV10-3 with TRBJ1-3; no reliable D call. The V gene lost 7 bases and the J gene lost 0 bases, with 10 bases spanning the gap. Germline V gives CDR1 ENHRY, CDR2 SYGVKD. The CDR3 extends over 14 amino acids. The CDR3: CAITGSHSGNTIYF. The CDR3 DNA reads TGTGCCATCACTGGCAGCCACTCTGGAAACACCATATATTTT.

Only a few counts were recorded for this clonotype. This sequence joins TRBV5-5 and TRBJ2-7; TRBD1 or TRBD2 may be the D gene (5 bases each). Germline V lookup: CDR1 SGHKS, CDR2 YYEKEE (reference sequence). V was cut by 3 bases and J by 6 bases, with 13 bases left in between. The CDR3 loop spans 13 amino acids. The CDR3 bases are TGTGCCAGCAGCTATGTTACGAGGGGCGAGCAGTACTTC. It is translated as CASSYVTRGEQYF.

The gene calls are TRBV6-1 and TRBJ1-4; D remains ambiguous. This CDR3 is built from 16 residues. The V end lost 0 bases, the J end lost 10 bases, and 18 bases lay between the germline ends. Per the germline V gene, CDR1 is MNHNS and CDR2 is SASEGT. CDR3 amino acids: CASSEAPSTARGKLFF. CDR3 nucleotides: TGTGCCAGCAGTGAAGCGCCTTCGACGGCCCGCGGAAAACTGTTTTTT.